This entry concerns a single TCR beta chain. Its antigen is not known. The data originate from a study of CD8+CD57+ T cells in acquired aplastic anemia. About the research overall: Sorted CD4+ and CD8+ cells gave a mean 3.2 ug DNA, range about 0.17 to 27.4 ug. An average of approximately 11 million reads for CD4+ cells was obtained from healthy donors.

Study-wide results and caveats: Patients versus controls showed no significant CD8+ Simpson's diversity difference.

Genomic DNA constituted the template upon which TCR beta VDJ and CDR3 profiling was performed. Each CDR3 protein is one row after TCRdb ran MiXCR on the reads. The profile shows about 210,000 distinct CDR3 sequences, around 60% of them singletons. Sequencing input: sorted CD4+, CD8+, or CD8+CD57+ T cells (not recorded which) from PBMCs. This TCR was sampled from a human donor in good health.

CDR3 sequence reads: CASSERTGLNQPQHF. CDR3 sequence (DNA): TGTGCCAGCAGTGAAAGGACAGGCCTCAATCAGCCCCAGCATTTT. The rearrangement uses TRBV12-3 or TRBV12-4 and TRBJ1-5; 7 nucleotides line up with TRBD1. V was clipped by 5 bases and J by 3 bases; unmatched bases: 7. The CDR3 extends over 15 amino acids.